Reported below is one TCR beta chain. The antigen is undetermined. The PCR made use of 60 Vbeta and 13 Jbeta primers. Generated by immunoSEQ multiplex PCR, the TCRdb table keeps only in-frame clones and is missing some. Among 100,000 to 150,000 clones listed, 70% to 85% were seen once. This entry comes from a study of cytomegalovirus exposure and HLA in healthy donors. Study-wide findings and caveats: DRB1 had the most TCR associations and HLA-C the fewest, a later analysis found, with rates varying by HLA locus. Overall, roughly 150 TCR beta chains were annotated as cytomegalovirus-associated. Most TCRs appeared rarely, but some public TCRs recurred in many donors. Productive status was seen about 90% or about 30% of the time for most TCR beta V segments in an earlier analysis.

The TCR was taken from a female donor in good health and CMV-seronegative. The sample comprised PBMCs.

The CDR3 protein is CSVVAGAYNEQFF. The CDR3 DNA reads as TGCAGCGTTGTTGCGGGAGCATACAATGAGCAGTTCTTC. The chain employs TRBV29-1 and TRBJ2-1; 7 positions match TRBD2. Germline V CDR1 and CDR2: SQVTM, ANQGSEA. The CDR3 runs 13 residues. The junction had 4 bases not matched to a gene; V was cut back by 4 bases and J by 4 bases.